The sequence of this T cell receptor beta chain was determined in a study of blood T cell repertoires in COVID-19. Study-wide context: Italy, Spain and the United States were the sources of the convalescent and acute COVID-19 samples. T cells, B-cell-depleted T cells, or PBMCs provided the cDNA or gDNA that served as material.

Per the germline V gene, CDR1 is MNHEY and CDR2 is SVGAGI. The CDR3 extends over 13 amino acids. Trimming shortened V by 4 bases and J by 3 bases, and 10 bases separated the two germline ends. Profiled with immunoSEQ multiplex PCR; TCRdb holds only in-frame clones, not every one. The sample gives 350,000 or so clones, around 89% of which show up once; approximately 7% is in the top ten. This clone was recorded only once. This rearrangement joins TRBV6-5 to TRBJ2-7; no firm D call. The sample was peripheral blood. The TCR was taken from a man aged 18 to 35 with active or convalescent COVID-19. Here the CDR3 reads CASSSEAFYEQYF. In nucleotides, the CDR3 is TGTGCCAGCAGTTCCGAGGCGTTCTACGAGCAGTACTTC.